A single sample is the source of the 12 T cell receptor beta chains below, sequenced in a study of cytomegalovirus exposure and HLA in healthy donors. The PCR contained 60 Vbeta and 13 Jbeta primers. Data came from immunoSEQ multiplex PCR; TCRdb stores just in-frame clones and leaves some out. The table records 150,000 to 200,000 clones, approximately 81% of them present only once. Sequences were obtained from PBMCs. All receptors derive from a woman aged 18 to 35 in good health and CMV-seropositive.

The J gene is TRBJ2-2, the V gene TRBV5-1; 7 bases are a match to TRBD2. This CDR3 spans 13 amino acids. V shed 10 bases and J 4 bases; nucleotides not matched to a gene: 7. In germline, CDR1 is SGHRS, CDR2 YFSETQ. CDR3 sequence reads: CAGSSSGTGELFF. The CDR3 DNA follows: TGCGCCGGGTCTTCTAGCGGCACCGGGGAGCTGTTTTTT.

This clone was seen only once. The CDR3 is CASSLTGSHEQYF. The CDR3 nucleotides read TGTGCCAGCAGCTTAACAGGGAGCCACGAGCAGTACTTC. V gene TRBV7-3 combines with J gene TRBJ2-7; D might be TRBD2 (5 bases). CDR1 and CDR2 from the germline V gene are SGHTA and FQGTGA. The length of the CDR3 is 13 residues. Trimming left V 0 bases short and J 5 bases short, with 8 bases between.

The J gene is TRBJ2-7, the V gene TRBV4-1; D is possibly TRBD1 (6 bases). Germline CDR1 and CDR2: MGHRA and YSYEKL. The CDR3 totals 15 residues. V lost 4 bases and J 7 bases, leaving 20 bases between the germline ends. CDR3 DNA sequence: TGCGCCAGCAGCCGTCCCGGGACAAGACTTGAAGAGCAGTACTTC. This gives the protein CASSRPGTRLEEQYF.

The chain carries TRBV4-1 and TRBJ2-3; D is undetermined. CDR3 size: 13 residues. In germline, CDR1 is MGHRA, CDR2 YSYEKL. V lost 2 bases and J 3 bases, leaving 6 bases between the germline ends. CDR3 in DNA: TGCGCCAGCAGCCAAAGCAAAACAGATACGCAGTATTTT. Translated: CASSQSKTDTQYF.

The rearrangement uses TRBV11-2 and TRBJ1-5; TRBD1 might be the D (5 bases). The germline V gene encodes CDR1 SGHAT and CDR2 FQNNGV. Between the trimmed V and J ends, which lost 5 bases and 7 bases, there was a span of 6 bases. This CDR3 has 11 residues. CDR3 nucleotide sequence: TGTGCCAGCAGCAGGGGCCAGCCCCAGCATTTT. As protein: CASSRGQPQHF.

V and J are TRBV27 and TRBJ2-7, with D perhaps matching TRBD2 (5 bases). CDR3 size: 15 residues. The germline V gene has CDR1 MNHEY and CDR2 SMNVEV (reference sequence). The V end was cut by 6 bases, the J end by 6 bases, with 21 bases between. CDR3 residues: CASSPRLNWGIEQYF. DNA for the CDR3: TGTGCCAGCAGCCCTAGACTAAACTGGGGAATCGAGCAGTACTTC.

The chain couples TRBV5-1 to TRBJ2-5; 11 nucleotides line up with TRBD2. This CDR3 has 14 amino acids. The germline V gene encodes CDR1 SGHRS and CDR2 YFSETQ. V lost 7 bases, J lost 4 bases, and 6 bases stayed unmatched. The CDR3 loop is CASLPTSGAETQYF. CDR3 nucleotide sequence: TGCGCCAGCCTTCCGACTAGCGGGGCAGAGACCCAGTACTTC.

This clone showed up just a few times. The chain combines TRBV14 with TRBJ2-1; weak D call: TRBD1 (6 bases). Trimming removed 3 bases from V and 4 bases from J, with 16 bases in between. The CDR3 length is 16 residues. Germline V CDR1 and CDR2: SGHDN, FVKESK. CDR3 protein: CASSQQGSWGYNEQFF. In nucleotides, the CDR3 is TGTGCCAGCAGCCAGCAGGGGTCTTGGGGTTACAATGAGCAGTTCTTC.

The rearrangement uses TRBV5-4 and TRBJ1-2; 7 positions match TRBD1. The CDR3 contains 14 residues. The germline CDR1 and CDR2 sequences are SGHNT and YYREEE (reference sequence). Losses at the gene ends were 4 bases for V and 7 bases for J; bases not matched to a gene: 10. The CDR3 protein is CASSEKWTGPGYTF. Here the CDR3 DNA reads TGTGCCAGCAGCGAAAAGTGGACAGGCCCTGGCTACACCTTC.

V usage is TRBV11-1 and J usage is TRBJ2-2; 10 nucleotides match TRBD2. Germline assignment: CDR1 SGHAT and CDR2 FQDESV (reference sequence). The ends lost 5 bases at V and 9 bases at J; junction bases unmatched: 15. The CDR3 is 17 amino acids. The CDR3 DNA sequence: TGTGCCAGCAGCCCCTTTAGCGGGGGGTCTTCGGTTTGGGAGCTGTTTTTT. Residues: CASSPFSGGSSVWELFF. The entire variable domain, with the rest obtained from reference TRBV11-1 and TRBJ2-2, is as follows: EAEVAQSPRYKITEKSQAVAFWCDPISGHATLYWYRQILGQGPELLVQFQDESVVDDSQLPKDRFSAERLKGVDSTLKIQPAELGDSAMYLCASSPFSGGSSVWELFFGEGSRLTVL.

This chain connects TRBV9 to TRBJ2-3; 12 bases agree with TRBD2. This CDR3 contains 18 residues. The V gene end was trimmed by 2 bases and the J gene end by 3 bases; junction bases not matched to a gene: 10. Germline V gene lookup returns CDR1 SGDLS and CDR2 YYNGEE. CDR3 bases: TGTGCCAGCAGCGTCGGTACCCTAGCGGGGGGGAGGACAGATACGCAGTATTTT. Amino acids: CASSVGTLAGGRTDTQYF.

V usage is TRBV5-1 and J usage is TRBJ2-7, with D possibly matching TRBD1 (6 bases). CDR1 is SGHRS, CDR2 YFSETQ, per germline. Trimming took off 7 bases at V and 6 bases at J, with 14 bases between the two ends. This CDR3 is 12 amino acids long. Written as DNA, the CDR3 is TGCGCCAGCGACTCGAGGGGGTGCGAGCAGTACGTC. Residues: CASDSRGCEQYV.